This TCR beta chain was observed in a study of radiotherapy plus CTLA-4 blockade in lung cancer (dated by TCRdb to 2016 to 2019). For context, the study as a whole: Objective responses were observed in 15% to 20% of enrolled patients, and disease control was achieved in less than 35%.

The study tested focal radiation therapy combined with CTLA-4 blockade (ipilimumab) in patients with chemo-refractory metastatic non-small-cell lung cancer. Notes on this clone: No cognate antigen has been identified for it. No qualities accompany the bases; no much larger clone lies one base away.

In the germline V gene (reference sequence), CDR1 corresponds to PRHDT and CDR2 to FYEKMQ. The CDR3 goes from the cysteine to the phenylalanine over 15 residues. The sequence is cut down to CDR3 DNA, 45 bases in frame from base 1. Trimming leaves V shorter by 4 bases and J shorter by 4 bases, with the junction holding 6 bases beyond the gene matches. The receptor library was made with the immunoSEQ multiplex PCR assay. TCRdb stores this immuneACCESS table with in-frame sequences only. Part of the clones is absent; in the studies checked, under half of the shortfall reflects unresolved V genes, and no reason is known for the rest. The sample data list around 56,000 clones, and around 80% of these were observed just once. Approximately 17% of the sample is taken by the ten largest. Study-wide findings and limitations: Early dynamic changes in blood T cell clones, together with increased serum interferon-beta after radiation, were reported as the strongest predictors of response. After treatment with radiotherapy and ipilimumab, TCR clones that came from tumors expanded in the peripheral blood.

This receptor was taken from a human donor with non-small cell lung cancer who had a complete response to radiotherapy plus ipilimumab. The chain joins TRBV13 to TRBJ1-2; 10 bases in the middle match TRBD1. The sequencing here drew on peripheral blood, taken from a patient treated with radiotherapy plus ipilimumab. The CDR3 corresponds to CASSYDRGRGYGYTF. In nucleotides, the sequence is TGTGCCAGCAGCTATGACAGGGGGCGAGGCTATGGCTACACCTTC.